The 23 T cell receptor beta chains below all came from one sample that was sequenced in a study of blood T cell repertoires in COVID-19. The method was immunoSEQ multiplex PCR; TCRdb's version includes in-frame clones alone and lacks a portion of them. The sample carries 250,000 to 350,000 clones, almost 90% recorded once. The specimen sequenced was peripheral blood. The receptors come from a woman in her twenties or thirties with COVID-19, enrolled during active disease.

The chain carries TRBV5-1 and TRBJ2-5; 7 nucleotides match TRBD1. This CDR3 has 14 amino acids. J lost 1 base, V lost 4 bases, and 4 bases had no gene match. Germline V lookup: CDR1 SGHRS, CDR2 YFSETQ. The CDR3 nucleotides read TGCGCCAGCAGCCCCCACAGGGGCCAAGAGACCCAGTACTTC. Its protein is CASSPHRGQETQYF.

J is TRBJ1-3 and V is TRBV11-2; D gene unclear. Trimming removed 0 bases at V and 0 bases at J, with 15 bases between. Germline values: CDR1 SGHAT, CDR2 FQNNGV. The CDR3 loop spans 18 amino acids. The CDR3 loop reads CASSLDRNLRVSGNTIYF. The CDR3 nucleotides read TGTGCCAGCAGCTTAGATCGCAACCTGAGGGTCTCTGGAAACACCATATATTTT.

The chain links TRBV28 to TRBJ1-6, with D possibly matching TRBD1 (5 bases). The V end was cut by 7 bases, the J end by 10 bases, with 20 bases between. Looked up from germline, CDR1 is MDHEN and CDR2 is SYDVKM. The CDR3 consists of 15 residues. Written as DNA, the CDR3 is TGTGCCAGCACCCCGCAGGGAAGGGGAAGCTCACCCCTCCACTTT. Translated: CASTPQGRGSSPLHF.

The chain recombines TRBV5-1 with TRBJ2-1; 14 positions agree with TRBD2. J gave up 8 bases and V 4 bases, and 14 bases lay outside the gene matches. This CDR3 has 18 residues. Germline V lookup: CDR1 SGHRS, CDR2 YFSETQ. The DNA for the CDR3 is TGCGCCAGCAGCGAAGGACTAGCGGGAGGTAAAGGGGGCGATGAGCAGTTCTTC. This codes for CASSEGLAGGKGGDEQFF.

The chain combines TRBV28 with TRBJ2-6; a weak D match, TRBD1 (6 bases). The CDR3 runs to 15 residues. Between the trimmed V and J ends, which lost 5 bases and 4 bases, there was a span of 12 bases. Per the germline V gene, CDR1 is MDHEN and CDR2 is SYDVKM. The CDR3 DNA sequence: TGTGCCAGCAGTCCCCAGGGGACAGGGGCCAACGTCCTGACTTTC. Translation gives CASSPQGTGANVLTF.

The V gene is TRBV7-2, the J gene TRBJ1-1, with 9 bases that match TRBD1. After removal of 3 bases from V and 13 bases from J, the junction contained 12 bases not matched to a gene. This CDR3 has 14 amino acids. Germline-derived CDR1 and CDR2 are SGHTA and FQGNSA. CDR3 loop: CASSLTTGTGTFFF. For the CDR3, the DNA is TGTGCCAGCAGCTTGACAACCGGGACAGGGACTTTTTTCTTT.

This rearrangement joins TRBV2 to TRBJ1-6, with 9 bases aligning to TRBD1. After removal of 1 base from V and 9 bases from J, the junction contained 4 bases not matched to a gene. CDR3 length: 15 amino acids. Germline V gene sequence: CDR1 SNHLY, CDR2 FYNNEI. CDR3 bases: TGTGCCAGCAGTGAAGACAGGGGGCGTTTTTCACCCCTCCACTTT. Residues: CASSEDRGRFSPLHF.

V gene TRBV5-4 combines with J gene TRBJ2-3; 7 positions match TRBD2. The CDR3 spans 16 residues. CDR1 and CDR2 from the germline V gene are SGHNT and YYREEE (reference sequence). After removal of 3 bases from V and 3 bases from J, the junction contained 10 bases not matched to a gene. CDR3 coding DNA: TGTGCCAGCAGCTCCCCGGGGGGAGTCGGAACAGATACGCAGTATTTT. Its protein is CASSSPGGVGTDTQYF.

The DNA for the CDR3 is TGCAGCGTAACAGGACGATTGAACACTGAAGCTTTCTTT. Translated: CSVTGRLNTEAFF. This rearrangement joins TRBV29-1 to TRBJ1-1; weak D call: TRBD1 (5 bases). The germline V gene has CDR1 SQVTM and CDR2 ANQGSEA. V shed 6 bases and J shed 0 bases, with 11 bases lying between them. CDR3 length: 13 amino acids.

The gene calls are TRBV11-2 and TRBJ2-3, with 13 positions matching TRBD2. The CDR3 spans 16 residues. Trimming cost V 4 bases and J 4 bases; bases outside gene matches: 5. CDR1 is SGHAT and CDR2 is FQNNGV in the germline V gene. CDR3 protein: CASSSWTSGSPDTQYF. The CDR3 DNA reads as TGTGCCAGCAGCTCATGGACTAGCGGGAGTCCAGATACGCAGTATTTT.

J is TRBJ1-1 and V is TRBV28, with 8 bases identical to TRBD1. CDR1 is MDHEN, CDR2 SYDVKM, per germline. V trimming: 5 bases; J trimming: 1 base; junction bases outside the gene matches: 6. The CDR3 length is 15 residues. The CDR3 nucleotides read TGTGCCAGCAGTCGCCTCGGGACAGGGAACACTGAAGCTTTCTTT. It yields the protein CASSRLGTGNTEAFF.

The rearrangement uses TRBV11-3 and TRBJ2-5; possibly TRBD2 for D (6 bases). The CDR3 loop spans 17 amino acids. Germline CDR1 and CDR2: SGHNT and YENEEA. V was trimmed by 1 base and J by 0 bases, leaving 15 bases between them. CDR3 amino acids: CASSLGRTKTYQETQYF. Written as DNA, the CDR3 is TGTGCCAGCAGCTTAGGAAGGACTAAAACGTACCAAGAGACCCAGTACTTC. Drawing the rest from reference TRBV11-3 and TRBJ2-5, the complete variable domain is EAGVVQSPRYKIIEKKQPVAFWCNPISGHNTLYWYLQNLGQGPELLIRYENEEAVDDSQLPKDRFSAERLKGVDSTLKIQPAELGDSAVYLCASSLGRTKTYQETQYFGPGTRLLVL.

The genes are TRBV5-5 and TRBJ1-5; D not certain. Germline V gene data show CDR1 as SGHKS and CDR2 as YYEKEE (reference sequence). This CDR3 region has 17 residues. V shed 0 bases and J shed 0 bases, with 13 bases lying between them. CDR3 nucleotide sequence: TGTGCCAGCAGCTTGGGGAGGGTCTGGGATAGCAATCAGCCCCAGCATTTT. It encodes CASSLGRVWDSNQPQHF.

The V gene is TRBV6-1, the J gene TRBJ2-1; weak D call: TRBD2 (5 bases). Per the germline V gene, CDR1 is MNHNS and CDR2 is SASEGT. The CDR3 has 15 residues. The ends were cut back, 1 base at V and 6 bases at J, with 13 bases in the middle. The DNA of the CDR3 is TGTGCCAGCAGTGAAGAGGTTAGCGCAGCCAATGAGCAGTTCTTC. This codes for CASSEEVSAANEQFF.

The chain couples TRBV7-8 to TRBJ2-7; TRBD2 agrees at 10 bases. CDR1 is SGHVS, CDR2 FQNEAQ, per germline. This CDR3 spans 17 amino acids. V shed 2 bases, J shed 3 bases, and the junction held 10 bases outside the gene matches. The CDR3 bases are TGTGCCAGCAGCTTATTCCCTAGCGGGAGAAGGAGCTACGAGCAGTACTTC. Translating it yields CASSLFPSGRRSYEQYF.

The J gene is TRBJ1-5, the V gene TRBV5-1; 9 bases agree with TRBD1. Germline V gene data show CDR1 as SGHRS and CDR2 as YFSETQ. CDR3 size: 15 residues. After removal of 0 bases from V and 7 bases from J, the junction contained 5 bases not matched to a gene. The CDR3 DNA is TGCGCCAGCAGCTTGGATGGACAGGGGCGACAGCCCCAGCATTTT. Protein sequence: CASSLDGQGRQPQHF.

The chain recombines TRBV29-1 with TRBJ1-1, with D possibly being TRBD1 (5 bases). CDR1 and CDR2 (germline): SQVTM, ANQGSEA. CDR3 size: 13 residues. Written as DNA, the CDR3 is TGCAGTTTTCGGTCAGGGCTGAACACTGAAGCTTTCTTT. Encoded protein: CSFRSGLNTEAFF.

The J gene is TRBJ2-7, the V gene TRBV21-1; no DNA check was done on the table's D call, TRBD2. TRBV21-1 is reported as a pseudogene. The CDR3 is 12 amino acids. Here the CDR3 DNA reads TGTGCCCCAACCCCCCCGGCCTACGAGCAGTACTTC. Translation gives CAPTPPAYEQYF.

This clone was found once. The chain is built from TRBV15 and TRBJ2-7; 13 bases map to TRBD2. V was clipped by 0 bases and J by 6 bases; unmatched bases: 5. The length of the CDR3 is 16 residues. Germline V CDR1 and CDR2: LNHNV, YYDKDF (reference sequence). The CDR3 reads CATSRELAGGPSEQYF. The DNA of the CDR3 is TGTGCCACCAGCAGAGAACTAGCGGGAGGGCCGTCCGAGCAGTACTTC. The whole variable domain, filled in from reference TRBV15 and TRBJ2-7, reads DAMVIQNPRYQVTQFGKPVTLSCSQTLNHNVMYWYQQKSSQAPKLLFHYYDKDFNNEADTPDNFQSRRPNTSFCFLDIRSPGLGDTAMYLCATSRELAGGPSEQYFGPGTRLTVT.

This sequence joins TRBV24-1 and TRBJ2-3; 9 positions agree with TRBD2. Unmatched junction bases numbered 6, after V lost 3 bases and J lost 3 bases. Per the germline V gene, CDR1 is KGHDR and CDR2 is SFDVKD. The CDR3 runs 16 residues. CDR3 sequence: CATSDVSSGRTDTQYF. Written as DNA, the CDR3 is TGTGCCACCAGTGATGTTAGTAGCGGGAGAACAGATACGCAGTATTTT.

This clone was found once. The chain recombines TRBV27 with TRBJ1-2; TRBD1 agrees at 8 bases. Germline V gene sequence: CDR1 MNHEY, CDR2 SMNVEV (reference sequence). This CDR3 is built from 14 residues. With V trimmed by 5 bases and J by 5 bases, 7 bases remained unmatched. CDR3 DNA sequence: TGTGCCAGCAGTCCGGCAGGGGGCGCGTATGGCTACACCTTC. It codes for CASSPAGGAYGYTF.

The CDR3 here is CAWNEIAGGGEQYF. The DNA for the CDR3 is TGTGCCTGGAATGAAATAGCGGGAGGTGGTGAGCAGTACTTC. J is TRBJ2-7 and V is TRBV30, with 10 bases lining up with TRBD2. Losses at the gene ends were 4 bases for V and 7 bases for J; bases not matched to a gene: 10. The CDR3 runs 14 residues. Germline V gene lookup returns CDR1 GTSNPN and CDR2 SVGIG (reference sequence).

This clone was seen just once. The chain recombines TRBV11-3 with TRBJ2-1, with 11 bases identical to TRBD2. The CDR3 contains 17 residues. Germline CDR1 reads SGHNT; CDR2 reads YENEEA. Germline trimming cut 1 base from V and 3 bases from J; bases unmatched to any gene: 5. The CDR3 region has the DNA TGTGCCAGCAGCTTAGCCGGGGGGACTAGCGGCTACAATGAGCAGTTCTTC. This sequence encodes CASSLAGGTSGYNEQFF.